The 8 T cell receptor beta chains below come from one sample, sequenced in a study of control samples from healthy donors and cancer patients. Profiled with immunoSEQ multiplex PCR; TCRdb holds only in-frame clones, not every one. The sample includes almost 85,000 clones, around 94% of them seen just once. The sample comprised blood. Source of these receptors: a woman aged 18-29 years in good health.

The sample holds one count of this clone. Here the CDR3 DNA reads TGCGCCAGCAGTGAGTCGATGGGGACAGGGGCCAAAAACATTCAGTACTTC. Amino acid sequence: CASSESMGTGAKNIQYF. The chain recombines TRBV10-1 with TRBJ2-4; 9 bases line up with TRBD1. The V gene's germline CDR1 is WNHNN and CDR2 SYGVQD (reference sequence). The CDR3 runs 17 residues. V lost 0 bases and J lost 1; bases outside the gene matches: 4.

V is TRBV7-8 and J is TRBJ2-7, with TRBD1 identical over 7 bases. The V and J ends lost 2 bases and 4 bases, in that order; junction bases with no gene match: 11. The CDR3 consists of 16 residues. Germline V gene data show CDR1 as SGHVS and CDR2 as FQNEAQ. The CDR3 sequence: CASSLLPDDRDYEQYF. The CDR3, as DNA: TGTGCCAGCAGCTTACTTCCTGACGACAGGGATTACGAGCAGTACTTC.

The gene calls are TRBV28 and TRBJ2-1, with 7 bases that match TRBD2. Germline lookup yields CDR1 MDHEN and CDR2 SYDVKM. CDR3 length: 15 residues. The junction had 11 bases not matched to a gene; V was cut back by 6 bases and J by 6 bases. The DNA for the CDR3 is TGTGCCAGCAGATCAGCGGGAACTCCCCGCAATGAGCAGTTCTTC. This encodes CASRSAGTPRNEQFF.

The chain links TRBV9 to TRBJ2-2; D may be TRBD1 or TRBD2 (5 bases each). The CDR3 has 12 residues. Germline V gives CDR1 SGDLS, CDR2 YYNGEE. With 5 bases removed from V and 3 bases from J, the gap between germline ends came to 5 bases. This CDR3 is CASRGHTGELFF. Written as DNA, the CDR3 is TGTGCCAGCAGGGGACACACCGGGGAGCTGTTTTTT.

The gene calls are TRBV11-2 and TRBJ2-1; 10 positions agree with TRBD1. V shed 5 bases, J shed 3 bases, and the junction held 4 bases outside the gene matches. CDR3 length equals 15 residues. Germline loops: CDR1 SGHAT, CDR2 FQNNGV. This chain's CDR3 is CASSPRTGGYNEQFF. The CDR3 bases are TGTGCCAGCAGCCCCCGGACAGGGGGCTACAATGAGCAGTTCTTC.

The V gene is TRBV7-2, the J gene TRBJ1-1; perhaps TRBD1 as D (6 bases). CDR3 length: 14 amino acids. V lost 2 bases to trimming and J lost 3 bases, with 10 bases between them. The V gene's germline CDR1 is SGHTA and CDR2 FQGNSA. The CDR3 sequence: CASSLQGSYTEAFF. The CDR3 DNA sequence: TGTGCCAGCAGCTTACAGGGGTCGTACACTGAAGCTTTCTTT.

V and J are TRBV24-1 and TRBJ2-7; D might be TRBD1 (6 bases). The CDR3 runs 16 residues. V lost 3 bases, J lost 5 bases, and 19 bases lay in between. Germline loops: CDR1 KGHDR, CDR2 SFDVKD. CDR3 sequence: CATSDQPNYRDHEQYF. The DNA for the CDR3 is TGTGCCACCAGTGATCAACCAAATTACAGGGACCACGAGCAGTACTTC.

A few counts support this clone. The rearrangement joins TRBV16 to TRBJ1-1; D is uncertain. This CDR3 is 14 amino acids long. Deletions cut 4 bases from V and 0 bases from J, with 9 bases between. Germline CDR1 and CDR2: KGHSY and FQNENV. DNA for the CDR3: TGTGCCAGCAGCCGGGGTTACATGAACACTGAAGCTTTCTTT. Its translation is CASSRGYMNTEAFF.